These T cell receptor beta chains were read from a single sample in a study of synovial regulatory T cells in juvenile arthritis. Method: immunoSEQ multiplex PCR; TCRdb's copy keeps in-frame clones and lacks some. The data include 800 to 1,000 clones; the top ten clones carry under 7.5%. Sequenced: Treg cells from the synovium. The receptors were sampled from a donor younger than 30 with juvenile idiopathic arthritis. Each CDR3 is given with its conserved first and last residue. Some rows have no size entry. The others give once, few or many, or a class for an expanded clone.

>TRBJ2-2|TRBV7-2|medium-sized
CASSSQRGGSGELFF
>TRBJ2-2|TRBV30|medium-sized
CAWNRGFGTGELFF
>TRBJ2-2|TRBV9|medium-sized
CASSVAGQGGTGELFF
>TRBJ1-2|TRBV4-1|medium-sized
CASSPSTGGARGYTF
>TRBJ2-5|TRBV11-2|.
CASSPGQFSYEQYF
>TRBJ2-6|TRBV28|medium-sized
CASSPRTGPSGANVLTF
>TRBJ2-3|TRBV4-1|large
CASSQGTLAGVDTQYF
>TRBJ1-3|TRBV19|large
CASSPQGNTIYF
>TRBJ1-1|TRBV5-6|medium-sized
CASSWGTDTEAFF
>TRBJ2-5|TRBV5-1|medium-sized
CASTLGTQETQYF
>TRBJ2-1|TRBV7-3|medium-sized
CASSPQGTVSNGEQFF
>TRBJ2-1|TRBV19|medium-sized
CASALAGWDEQFF